This T cell receptor (beta chain) was observed in a study of T cell changes during pregnancy in multiple sclerosis. Some clones are missing from TCRdb's copy, which holds only in-frame ones; the method was immunoSEQ multiplex PCR. The sample has about 59,000 clones, roughly 93% seen once; the top ten hold 1.3%. The sequence was obtained from a female donor with multiple sclerosis, enrolled in a pregnancy study. The source was peripheral blood, collected in the second trimester of pregnancy.

The CDR3: CASSVDFRGYGYTF. As DNA, the CDR3 is TGTGCCAGCAGCGTAGATTTCCGGGGCTATGGCTACACCTTC. V and J are TRBV9 and TRBJ1-2; unclear D gene. The CDR3 runs 14 residues. The germline gives CDR1 SGDLS, CDR2 YYNGEE. The V and J ends lost 0 bases and 4 bases respectively, with 10 bases between them.